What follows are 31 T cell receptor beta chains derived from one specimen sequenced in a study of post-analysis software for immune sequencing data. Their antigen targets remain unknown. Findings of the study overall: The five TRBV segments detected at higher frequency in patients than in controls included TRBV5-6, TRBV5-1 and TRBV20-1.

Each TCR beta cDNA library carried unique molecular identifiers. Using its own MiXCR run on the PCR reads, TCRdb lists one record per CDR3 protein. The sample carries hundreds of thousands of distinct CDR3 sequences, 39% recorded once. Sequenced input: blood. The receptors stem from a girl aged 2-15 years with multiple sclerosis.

Here the CDR3 reads CASSVYSNQPQHF. The DNA of the CDR3 is TGTGCCAGCAGTGTTTATAGCAATCAGCCCCAGCATTTT. The chain recombines TRBV6-2 or TRBV6-3 with TRBJ1-5; D is undetermined. Germline V lookup: CDR1 MNHEY, CDR2 SVGEGT. This CDR3 comprises 13 residues. The V gene lost 5 bases and the J gene lost 0 bases, with 5 bases spanning the gap.

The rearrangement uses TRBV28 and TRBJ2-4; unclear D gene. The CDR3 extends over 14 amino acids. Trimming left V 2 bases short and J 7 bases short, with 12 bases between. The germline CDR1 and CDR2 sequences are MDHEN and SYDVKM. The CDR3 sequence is CASSLLDGTNIQYF. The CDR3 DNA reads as TGTGCCAGCAGTTTACTGGACGGCACGAACATTCAGTACTTC.

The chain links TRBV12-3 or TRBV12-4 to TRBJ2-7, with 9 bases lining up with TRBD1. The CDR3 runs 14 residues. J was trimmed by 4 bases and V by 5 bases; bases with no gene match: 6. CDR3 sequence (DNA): TGTGCCAGCAGTCACGGGACAGGGCAATACGAGCAGTACTTC. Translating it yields CASSHGTGQYEQYF.

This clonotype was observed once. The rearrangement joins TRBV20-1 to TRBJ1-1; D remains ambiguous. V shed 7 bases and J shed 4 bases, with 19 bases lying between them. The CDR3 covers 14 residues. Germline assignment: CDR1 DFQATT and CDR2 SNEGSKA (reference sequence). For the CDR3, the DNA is TGCAGTGTATACAAACAGTTTTTGGTCACTGAAGCTTTCTTT. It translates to CSVYKQFLVTEAFF.

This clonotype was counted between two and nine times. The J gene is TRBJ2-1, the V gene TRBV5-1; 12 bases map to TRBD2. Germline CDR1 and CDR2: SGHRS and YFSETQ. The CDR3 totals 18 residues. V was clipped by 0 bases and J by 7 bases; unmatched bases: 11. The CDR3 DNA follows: TGCGCCAGCAGCTTGGATGGACTAGCGGGGAATGTATTTAATGAGCAGTTCTTC. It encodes CASSLDGLAGNVFNEQFF.

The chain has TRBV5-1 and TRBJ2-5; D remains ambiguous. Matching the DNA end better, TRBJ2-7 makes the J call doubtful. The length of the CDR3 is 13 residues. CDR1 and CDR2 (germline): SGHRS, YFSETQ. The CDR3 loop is CASSLLPVSEQYF. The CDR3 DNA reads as TGCGCCAGCAGCTTATTACCCGTCAGCGAGCAGTACTTC.

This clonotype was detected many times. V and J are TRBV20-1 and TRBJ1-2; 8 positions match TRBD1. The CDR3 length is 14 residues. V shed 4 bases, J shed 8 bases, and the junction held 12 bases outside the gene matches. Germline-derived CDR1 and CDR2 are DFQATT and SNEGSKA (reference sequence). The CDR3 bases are TGCAGTGCTATAGAACGGACAGGGTTGGAGGGCTACACCTTC. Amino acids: CSAIERTGLEGYTF.

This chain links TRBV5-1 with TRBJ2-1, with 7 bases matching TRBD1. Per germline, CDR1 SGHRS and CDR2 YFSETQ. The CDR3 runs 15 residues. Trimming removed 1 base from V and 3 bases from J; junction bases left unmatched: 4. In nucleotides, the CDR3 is TGCGCCAGCAGCTTGAGAGGGGGCGTCTACAATGAGCAGTTCTTC. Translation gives CASSLRGGVYNEQFF.

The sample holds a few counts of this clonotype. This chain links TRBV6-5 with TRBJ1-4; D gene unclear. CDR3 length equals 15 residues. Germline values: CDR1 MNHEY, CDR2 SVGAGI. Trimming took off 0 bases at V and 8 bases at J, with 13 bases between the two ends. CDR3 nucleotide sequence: TGTGCCAGCAGTTACTCGCCGTTGCCCGGGGAAAAACTGTTTTTT. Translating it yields CASSYSPLPGEKLFF.

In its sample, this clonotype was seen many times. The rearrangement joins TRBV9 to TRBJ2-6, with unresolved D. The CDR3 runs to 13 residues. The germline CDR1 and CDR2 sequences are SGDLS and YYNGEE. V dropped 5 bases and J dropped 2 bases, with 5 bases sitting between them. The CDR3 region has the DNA TGTGCCAGCAGTAGGCCTGGGGCCAACGTCCTGACTTTC. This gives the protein CASSRPGANVLTF.

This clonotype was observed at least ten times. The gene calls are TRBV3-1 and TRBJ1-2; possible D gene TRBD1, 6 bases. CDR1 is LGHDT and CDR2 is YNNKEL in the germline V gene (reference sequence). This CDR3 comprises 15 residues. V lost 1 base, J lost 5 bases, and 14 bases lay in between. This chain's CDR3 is CASSQGAGESYGYTF. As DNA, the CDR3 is TGTGCCAGCAGCCAAGGGGCAGGGGAGTCATATGGCTACACCTTC.

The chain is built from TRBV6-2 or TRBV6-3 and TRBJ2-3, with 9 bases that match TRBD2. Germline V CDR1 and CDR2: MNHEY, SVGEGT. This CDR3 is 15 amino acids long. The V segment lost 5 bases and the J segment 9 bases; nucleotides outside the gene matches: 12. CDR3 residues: CASSPNSGAGGTQYF. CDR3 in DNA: TGTGCCAGCAGTCCTAATAGCGGGGCGGGAGGGACGCAGTATTTT.

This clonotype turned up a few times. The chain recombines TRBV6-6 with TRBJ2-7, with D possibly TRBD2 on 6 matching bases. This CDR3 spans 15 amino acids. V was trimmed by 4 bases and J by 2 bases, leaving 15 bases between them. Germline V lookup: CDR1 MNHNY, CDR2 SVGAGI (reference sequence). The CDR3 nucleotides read TGTGCCAGCAGTTCCAGGACTAAGTATCCCTACGAGCAGTACTTC. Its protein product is CASSSRTKYPYEQYF.

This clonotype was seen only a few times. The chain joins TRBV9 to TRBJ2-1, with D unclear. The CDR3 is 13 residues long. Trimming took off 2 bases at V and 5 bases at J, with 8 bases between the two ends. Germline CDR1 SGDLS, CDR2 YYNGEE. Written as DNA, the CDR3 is TGTGCCAGCAGCGTCGGGCCAGACAATGAGCAGTTCTTC. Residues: CASSVGPDNEQFF.

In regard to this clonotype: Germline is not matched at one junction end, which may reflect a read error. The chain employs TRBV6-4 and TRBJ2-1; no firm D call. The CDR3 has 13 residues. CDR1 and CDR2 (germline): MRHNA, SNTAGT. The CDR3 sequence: CARSYGSYNEQFF. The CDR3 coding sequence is TGTGCCCGCAGTTACGGGTCTTACAATGAGCAGTTCTTC.

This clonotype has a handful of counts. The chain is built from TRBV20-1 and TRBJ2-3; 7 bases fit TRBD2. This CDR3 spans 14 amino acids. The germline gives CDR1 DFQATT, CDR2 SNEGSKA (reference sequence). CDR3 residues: CSPPGEGPTDTQYF. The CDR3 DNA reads TGCAGCCCGCCCGGGGAGGGGCCGACAGATACGCAGTATTTT.

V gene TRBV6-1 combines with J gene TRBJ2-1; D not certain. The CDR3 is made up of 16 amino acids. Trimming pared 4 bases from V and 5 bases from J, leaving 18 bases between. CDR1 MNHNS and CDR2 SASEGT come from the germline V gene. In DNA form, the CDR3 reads TGTGCCAGCAGTGTTAGACGGGCCGAACTAAACAATGAGCAGTTCTTC. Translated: CASSVRRAELNNEQFF.

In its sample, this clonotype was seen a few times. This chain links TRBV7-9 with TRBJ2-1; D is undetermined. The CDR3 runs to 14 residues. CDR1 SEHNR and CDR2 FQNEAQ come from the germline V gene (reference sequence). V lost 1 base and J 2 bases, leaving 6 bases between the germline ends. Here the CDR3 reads CASSLELPYNEQFF. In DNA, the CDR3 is TGTGCCAGCAGCTTAGAATTGCCCTACAATGAGCAGTTCTTC.

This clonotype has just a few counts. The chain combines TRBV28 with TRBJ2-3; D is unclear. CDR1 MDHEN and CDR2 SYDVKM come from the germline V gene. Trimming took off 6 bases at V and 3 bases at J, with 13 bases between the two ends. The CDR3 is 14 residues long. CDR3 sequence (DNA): TGTGCCAGCAGCCTCCCATTCGGGACAGATACGCAGTATTTT. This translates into CASSLPFGTDTQYF.

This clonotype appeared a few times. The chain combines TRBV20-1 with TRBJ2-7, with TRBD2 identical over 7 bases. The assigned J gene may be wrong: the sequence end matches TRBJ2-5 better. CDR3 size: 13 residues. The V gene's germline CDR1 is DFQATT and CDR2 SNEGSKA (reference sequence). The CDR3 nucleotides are TGCAGTGCGGGGGGAGGGCTTGTGGAGACCCAGTACTTC. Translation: CSAGGGLVETQYF.

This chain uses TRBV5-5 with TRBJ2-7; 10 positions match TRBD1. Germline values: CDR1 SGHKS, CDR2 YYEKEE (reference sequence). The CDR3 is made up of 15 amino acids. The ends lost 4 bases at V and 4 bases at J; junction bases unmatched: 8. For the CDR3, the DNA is TGTGCCAGCAGCCCTGAGACAGGGGGCGTTTACGAGCAGTACTTC. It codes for CASSPETGGVYEQYF.

The CDR3 spells CASSYPTEGIYSNQPQHF. The CDR3 DNA sequence: TGTGCCAGCAGTTACCCAACGGAGGGGATATATAGCAATCAGCCCCAGCATTTT. This chain links TRBV6-2 or TRBV6-3 with TRBJ1-5; tentative D call: TRBD1 (5 bases). Germline assignment: CDR1 MNHEY and CDR2 SVGEGT. This CDR3 contains 18 residues. V lost 2 bases, J lost 0 bases, and 17 bases lay in between.

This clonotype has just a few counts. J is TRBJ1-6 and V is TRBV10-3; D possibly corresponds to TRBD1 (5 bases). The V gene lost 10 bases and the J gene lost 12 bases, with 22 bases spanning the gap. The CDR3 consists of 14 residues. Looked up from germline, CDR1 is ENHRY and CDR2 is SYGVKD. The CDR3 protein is CATKSDTDSGPLHF. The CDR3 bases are TGTGCCACCAAATCGGACACCGACAGTGGACCCCTCCACTTT.

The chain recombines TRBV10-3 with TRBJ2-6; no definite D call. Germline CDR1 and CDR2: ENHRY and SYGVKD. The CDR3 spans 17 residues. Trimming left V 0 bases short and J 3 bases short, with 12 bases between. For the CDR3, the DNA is TGTGCCATCAGTGAGTCGATTTTTACGGTTGGGGCCAACGTCCTGACTTTC. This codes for CAISESIFTVGANVLTF.

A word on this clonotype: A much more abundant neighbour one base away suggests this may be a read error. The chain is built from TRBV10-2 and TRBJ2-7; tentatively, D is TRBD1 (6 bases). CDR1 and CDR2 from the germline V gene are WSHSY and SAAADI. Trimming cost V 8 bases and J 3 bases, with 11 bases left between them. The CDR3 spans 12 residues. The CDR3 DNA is TGCGCCAGCGGAAAGGACAGCTACGAGCAGTACTTC. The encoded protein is CASGKDSYEQYF.

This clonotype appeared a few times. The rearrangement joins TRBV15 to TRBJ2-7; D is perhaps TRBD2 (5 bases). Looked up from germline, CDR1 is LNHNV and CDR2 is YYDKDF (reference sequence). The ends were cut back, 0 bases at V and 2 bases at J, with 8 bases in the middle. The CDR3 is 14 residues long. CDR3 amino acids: CATSREAEPYEQYF. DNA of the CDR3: TGTGCCACCAGCAGAGAAGCGGAGCCCTACGAGCAGTACTTC.

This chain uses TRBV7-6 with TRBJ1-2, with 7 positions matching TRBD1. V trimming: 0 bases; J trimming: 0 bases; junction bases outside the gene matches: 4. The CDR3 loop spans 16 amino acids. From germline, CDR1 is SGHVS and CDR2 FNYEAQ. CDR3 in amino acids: CASSLAGDRSNYGYTF. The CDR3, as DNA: TGTGCCAGCAGCTTAGCGGGGGACAGATCTAACTATGGCTACACCTTC.

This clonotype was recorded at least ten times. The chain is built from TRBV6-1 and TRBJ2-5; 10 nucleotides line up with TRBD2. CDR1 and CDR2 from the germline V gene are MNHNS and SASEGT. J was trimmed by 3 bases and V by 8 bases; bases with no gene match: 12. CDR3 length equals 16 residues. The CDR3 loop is CASRAPWTSGKETQYF. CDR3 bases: TGTGCCAGCCGTGCACCCTGGACTAGCGGAAAAGAGACCCAGTACTTC.

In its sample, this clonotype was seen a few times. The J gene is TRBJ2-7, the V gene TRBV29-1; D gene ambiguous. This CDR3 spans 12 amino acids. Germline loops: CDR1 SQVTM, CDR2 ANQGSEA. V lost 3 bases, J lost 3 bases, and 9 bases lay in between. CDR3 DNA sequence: TGCAGCGTTGAGGAAGGAATCTACGAGCAGTACTTC. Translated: CSVEEGIYEQYF.

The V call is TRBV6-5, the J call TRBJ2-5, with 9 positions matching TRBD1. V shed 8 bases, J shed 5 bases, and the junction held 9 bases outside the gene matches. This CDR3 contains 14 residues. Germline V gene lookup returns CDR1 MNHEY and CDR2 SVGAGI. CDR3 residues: CASSRWGQGETQYF. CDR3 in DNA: TGTGCCAGCTCCCGCTGGGGACAGGGTGAGACCCAGTACTTC.

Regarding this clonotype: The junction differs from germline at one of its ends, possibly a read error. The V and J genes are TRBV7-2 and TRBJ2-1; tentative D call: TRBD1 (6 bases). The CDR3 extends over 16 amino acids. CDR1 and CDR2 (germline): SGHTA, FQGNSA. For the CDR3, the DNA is TGTGCCAGCAGCTCCGACGGTACAGGGACCTACAGTGAGCAGTTCTTC. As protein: CASSSDGTGTYSEQFF.